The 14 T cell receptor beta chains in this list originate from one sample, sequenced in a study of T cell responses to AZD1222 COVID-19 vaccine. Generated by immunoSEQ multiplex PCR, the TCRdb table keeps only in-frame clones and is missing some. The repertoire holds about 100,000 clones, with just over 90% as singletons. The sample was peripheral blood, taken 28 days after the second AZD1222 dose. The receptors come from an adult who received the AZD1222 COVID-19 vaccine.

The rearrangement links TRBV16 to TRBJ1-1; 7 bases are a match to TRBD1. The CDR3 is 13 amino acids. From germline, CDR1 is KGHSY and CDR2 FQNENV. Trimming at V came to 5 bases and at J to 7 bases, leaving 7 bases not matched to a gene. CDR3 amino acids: CASSISRGNEAFF. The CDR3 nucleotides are TGTGCCAGCAGCATCTCCAGGGGGAATGAAGCTTTCTTT. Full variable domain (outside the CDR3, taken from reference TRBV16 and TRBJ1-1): GEEVAQTPKHLVRGEGQKAKLYCAPIKGHSYVFWYQQVLKNEFKFLISFQNENVFDETGMPKERFSAKCLPNSPCSLEIQATKLEDSAVYFCASSISRGNEAFFGQGTRLTVV.

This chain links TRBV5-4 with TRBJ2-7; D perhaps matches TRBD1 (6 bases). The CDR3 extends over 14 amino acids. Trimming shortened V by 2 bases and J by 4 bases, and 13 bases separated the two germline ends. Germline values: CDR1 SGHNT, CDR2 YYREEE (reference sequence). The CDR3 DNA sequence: TGTGCCAGCAGCTTAGGACAGAATCTTTACGAGCAGTACTTC. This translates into CASSLGQNLYEQYF.

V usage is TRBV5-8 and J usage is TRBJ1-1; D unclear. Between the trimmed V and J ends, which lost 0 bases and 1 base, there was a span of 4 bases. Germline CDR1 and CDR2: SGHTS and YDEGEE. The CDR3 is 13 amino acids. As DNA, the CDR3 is TGTGCCAGCAGCTTGGTAAGGAACACTGAAGCTTTCTTT. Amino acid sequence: CASSLVRNTEAFF.

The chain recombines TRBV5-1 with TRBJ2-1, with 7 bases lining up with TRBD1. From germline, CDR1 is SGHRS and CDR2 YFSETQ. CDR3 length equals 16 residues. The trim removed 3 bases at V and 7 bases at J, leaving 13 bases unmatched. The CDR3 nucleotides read TGCGCCAGCAGCTCACTTAGGGCAGGGGGTAGGAATGAGCAGTTCTTC. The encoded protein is CASSSLRAGGRNEQFF.

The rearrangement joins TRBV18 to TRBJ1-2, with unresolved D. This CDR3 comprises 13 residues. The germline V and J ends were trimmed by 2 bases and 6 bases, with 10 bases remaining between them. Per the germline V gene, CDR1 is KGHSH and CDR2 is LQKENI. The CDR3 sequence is CASSPGLTDGYTF. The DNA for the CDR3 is TGTGCCAGCTCACCAGGGCTGACCGATGGCTACACCTTC. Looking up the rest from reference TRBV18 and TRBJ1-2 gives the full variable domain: NAGVMQNPRHLVRRRGQEARLRCSPMKGHSHVYWYRQLPEEGLKFMVYLQKENIIDESGMPKERFSAEFPKEGPSILRIQQVVRGDSAAYFCASSPGLTDGYTFGSGTRLTVV.

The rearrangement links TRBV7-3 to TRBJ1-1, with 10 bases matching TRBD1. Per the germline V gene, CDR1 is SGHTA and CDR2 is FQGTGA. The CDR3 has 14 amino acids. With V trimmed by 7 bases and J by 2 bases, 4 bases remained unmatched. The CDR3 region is CASKRDRGNTEAFF. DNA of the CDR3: TGTGCCAGCAAGCGGGACAGGGGAAACACTGAAGCTTTCTTT.

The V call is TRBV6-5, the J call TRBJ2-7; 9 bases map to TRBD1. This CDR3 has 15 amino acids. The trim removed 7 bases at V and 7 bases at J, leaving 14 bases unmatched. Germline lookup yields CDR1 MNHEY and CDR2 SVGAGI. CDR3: CASKLTGTGTSEQYF. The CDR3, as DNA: TGTGCCAGCAAACTTACCGGGACAGGGACAAGTGAGCAGTACTTC.

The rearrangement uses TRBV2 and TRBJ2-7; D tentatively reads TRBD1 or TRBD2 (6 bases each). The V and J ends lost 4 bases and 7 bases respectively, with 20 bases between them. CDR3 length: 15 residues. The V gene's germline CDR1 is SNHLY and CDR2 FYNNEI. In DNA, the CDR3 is TGTGCCAGCAGTGCGGGGGCACCGGGCGGGAAGGAGCAGTACTTC. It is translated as CASSAGAPGGKEQYF.

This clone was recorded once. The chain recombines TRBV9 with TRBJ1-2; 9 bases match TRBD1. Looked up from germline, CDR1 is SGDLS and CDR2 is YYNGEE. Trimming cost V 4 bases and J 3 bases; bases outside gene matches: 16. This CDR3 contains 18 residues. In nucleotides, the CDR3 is TGTGCCAGCAGCCCGTCAAACCGGGACAGGGAAGGAGACTATGGCTACACCTTC. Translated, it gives CASSPSNRDREGDYGYTF. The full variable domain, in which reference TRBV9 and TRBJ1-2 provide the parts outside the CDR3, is DSGVTQTPKHLITATGQRVTLRCSPRSGDLSVYWYQQSLDQGLQFLIQYYNGEERAKGNILERFSAQQFPDLHSELNLSSLELGDSALYFCASSPSNRDREGDYGYTFGSGTRLTVV.

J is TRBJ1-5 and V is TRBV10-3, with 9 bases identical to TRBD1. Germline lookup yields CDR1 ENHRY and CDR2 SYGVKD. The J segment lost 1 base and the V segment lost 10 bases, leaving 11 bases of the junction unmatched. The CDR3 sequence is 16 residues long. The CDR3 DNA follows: TGTGCCACCCAACGGCCGGGGACAGGGAGCAATCAGCCCCAGCATTTT. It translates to CATQRPGTGSNQPQHF.

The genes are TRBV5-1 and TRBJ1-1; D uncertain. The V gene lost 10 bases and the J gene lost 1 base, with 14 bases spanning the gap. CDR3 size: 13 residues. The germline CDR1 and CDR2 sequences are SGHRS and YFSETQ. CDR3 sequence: CAGRRGENTEAFF. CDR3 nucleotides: TGCGCCGGAAGACGAGGTGAGAACACTGAAGCTTTCTTT. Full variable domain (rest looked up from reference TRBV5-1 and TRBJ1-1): KAGVTQTPRYLIKTRGQQVTLSCSPISGHRSVSWYQQTPGQGLQFLFEYFSETQRNKGNFPGRFSGRQFSNSRSEMNVSTLELGDSALYLCAGRRGENTEAFFGQGTRLTVV.

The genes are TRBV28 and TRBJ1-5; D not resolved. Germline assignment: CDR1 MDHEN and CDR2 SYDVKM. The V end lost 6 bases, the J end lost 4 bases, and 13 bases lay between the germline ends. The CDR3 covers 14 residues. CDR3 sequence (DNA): TGTGCCAGCAGCAGCCCCCTTATGAATCAGCCCCAGCATTTT. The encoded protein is CASSSPLMNQPQHF.

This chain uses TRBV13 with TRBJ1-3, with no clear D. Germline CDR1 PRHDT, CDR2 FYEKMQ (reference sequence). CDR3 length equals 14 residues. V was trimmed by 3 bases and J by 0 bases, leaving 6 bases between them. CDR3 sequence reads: CASSFKISGNTIYF. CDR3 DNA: TGTGCCAGCAGCTTTAAAATCTCTGGAAACACCATATATTTT.

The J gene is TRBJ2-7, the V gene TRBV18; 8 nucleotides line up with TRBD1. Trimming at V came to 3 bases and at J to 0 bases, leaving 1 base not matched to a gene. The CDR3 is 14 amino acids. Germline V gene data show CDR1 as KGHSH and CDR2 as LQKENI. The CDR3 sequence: CASSPGQASYEQYF. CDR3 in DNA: TGTGCCAGCTCACCGGGACAGGCCTCCTACGAGCAGTACTTC.